One and the same sample provided the 17 T cell receptor beta chains below, sequenced in a study of blood T cell repertoires in COVID-19. Measured with immunoSEQ multiplex PCR; TCRdb has only the in-frame clones, and not every one. The sample yields about 310,000 clones, more than 75% seen once. Sequenced input: peripheral blood. The receptors stem from a man between 50 and 59 years old with active or convalescent COVID-19.

This chain joins TRBV18 and TRBJ1-2; D not resolved. CDR1 KGHSH and CDR2 LQKENI come from the germline V gene. V was trimmed by 2 bases and J by 3 bases, leaving 13 bases between them. This CDR3 contains 15 residues. CDR3 protein: CASSPVEGSDYGYTF. For the CDR3, the DNA is TGTGCCAGCTCACCAGTGGAGGGATCAGACTATGGCTACACCTTC.

This rearrangement joins TRBV5-8 to TRBJ1-2; 8 bases fit TRBD1. Losses at the gene ends were 6 bases for V and 5 bases for J; bases not matched to a gene: 9. Germline V CDR1 and CDR2: SGHTS, YDEGEE. The CDR3 has 14 amino acids. CDR3 sequence: CASTPDRARYGYTF. CDR3 coding DNA: TGTGCCAGCACCCCGGACAGGGCGAGGTATGGCTACACCTTC.

V usage is TRBV3-1 (or the pseudogene TRBV3-2) and J usage is TRBJ1-5, with 8 bases identical to TRBD1. The CDR3 has 18 residues. Trimming removed 4 bases from V and 4 bases from J; junction bases left unmatched: 15. Germline V lookup: CDR1 LGHDT, CDR2 YNNKEL (reference sequence). CDR3 region: CASSLPRWTGMGNQPQHF. In DNA, the CDR3 is TGTGCCAGCAGCCTTCCGAGATGGACAGGGATGGGTAATCAGCCCCAGCATTTT.

The J gene is TRBJ2-5, the V gene TRBV5-4; 7 nucleotides align to TRBD2. The CDR3 is made up of 17 amino acids. Germline assignment: CDR1 SGHNT and CDR2 YYREEE (reference sequence). J was trimmed by 3 bases and V by 4 bases; bases with no gene match: 15. The CDR3 sequence: CASSRIVGRGSKETQYF. The CDR3 DNA reads TGTGCCAGCAGCAGGATAGTGGGGAGGGGCTCGAAAGAGACCCAGTACTTC.

A note on this clone: A junction end diverges from the germline sequence, so it may reflect a read error. V is TRBV6-5 and J is TRBJ1-2; the D gene is possibly TRBD1 (6 bases). This CDR3 has 11 amino acids. The germline V gene has CDR1 MNHEY and CDR2 SVGAGI. The CDR3 nucleotides are TGCCTGACAGGAGGAAACTATGGCTACACCTTC. It is translated as CLTGGNYGYTF.

The chain recombines TRBV5-1 with TRBJ1-2; 7 bases are a match to TRBD1. From germline, CDR1 is SGHRS and CDR2 YFSETQ. The CDR3 spans 17 residues. J gave up 1 base and V 4 bases, and 13 bases lay outside the gene matches. The CDR3 sequence: CASSASAGQQLNYGYTF. DNA for the CDR3: TGCGCCAGCAGCGCTAGTGCGGGACAGCAACTTAACTATGGCTACACCTTC.

This clone was recorded only once. The chain combines TRBV7-2 with TRBJ2-7; D might be TRBD1 (6 bases). The germline V gene encodes CDR1 SGHTA and CDR2 FQGNSA. This CDR3 has 16 amino acids. V dropped 1 base and J dropped 3 bases, with 16 bases sitting between them. The CDR3 region has the DNA TGTGCCAGCAGCTTAGGGTCCGGGACACCCAACTACGAGCAGTACTTC. Its translation is CASSLGSGTPNYEQYF.

The chain has TRBV19 and TRBJ1-4; the D is unclear. Germline V CDR1 and CDR2: LNHDA, SQIVND (reference sequence). This CDR3 contains 15 residues. Trimming took off 5 bases at V and 4 bases at J, with 14 bases between the two ends. CDR3 nucleotide sequence: TGTGCCAGTAGTTCGCCGGGAGAGATTAATGAAAAACTGTTTTTT. Its translation is CASSSPGEINEKLFF.

In this sample, this clone turned up once. This sequence joins TRBV9 and TRBJ2-3; weak D call: TRBD1 (5 bases). V dropped 3 bases and J dropped 1 base, with 18 bases sitting between them. CDR1 is SGDLS, CDR2 YYNGEE, per germline. The CDR3 runs to 17 residues. CDR3 nucleotide sequence: TGTGCCAGCAGCGGTGTATTAGGGGCCACGGGCACAGATACGCAGTATTTT. Its translation: CASSGVLGATGTDTQYF.

This chain connects TRBV19 to TRBJ2-7; 8 positions agree with TRBD2. Germline trimming cut 5 bases from V and 7 bases from J; bases unmatched to any gene: 7. Germline V gives CDR1 LNHDA, CDR2 SQIVND (reference sequence). The CDR3 runs 13 residues. The CDR3 DNA reads as TGTGCCAGTAGTCCCATGACGGGAGGGGAGCAGTACTTC. This codes for CASSPMTGGEQYF.

CDR3 region: CASSSRQTGELFF. CDR3 in DNA: TGTGCCAGCAGCTCTCGACAAACCGGGGAGCTGTTTTTT. The chain is built from TRBV7-2 and TRBJ2-2; D is unresolved. There are 13 residues in the CDR3. Germline CDR1 is SGHTA and CDR2 is FQGNSA. The germline V and J ends were trimmed by 4 bases and 5 bases, with 8 bases remaining between them.

This clone has a single count. V gene TRBV5-1 combines with J gene TRBJ2-3; 8 bases fit TRBD2. The J segment lost 2 bases and the V segment lost 0 bases, leaving 5 bases of the junction unmatched. The CDR3 covers 16 residues. Germline CDR1 reads SGHRS; CDR2 reads YFSETQ. The CDR3 bases are TGCGCCAGCAGCTTGGCCGGGACTAGTCTCACAGATACGCAGTATTTT. This encodes CASSLAGTSLTDTQYF.

The chain combines TRBV4-1 with TRBJ2-2; D gene unclear. Germline CDR1 and CDR2: MGHRA and YSYEKL. Trimming took off 2 bases at V and 2 bases at J, with 6 bases between the two ends. CDR3 length equals 14 residues. The CDR3 DNA reads as TGCGCCAGCAGCCAAATAACTAACACCGGGGAGCTGTTTTTT. Amino acids: CASSQITNTGELFF.

The genes are TRBV27 and TRBJ2-5; D might be TRBD2 (5 bases). V lost 2 bases to trimming and J lost 4 bases, with 11 bases between them. The germline V gene encodes CDR1 MNHEY and CDR2 SMNVEV (reference sequence). The CDR3 loop spans 14 amino acids. Written as DNA, the CDR3 is TGTGCCAGCAGTTTAGGTGGGAGAGGAGAGACCCAGTACTTC. Translated: CASSLGGRGETQYF.

The CDR3: CASRLAGVETQYF. The CDR3 bases are TGTGCCAGCAGATTAGCGGGAGTGGAGACCCAGTACTTC. V is TRBV28 and J is TRBJ2-5, with 9 bases identical to TRBD2. The CDR3 runs to 13 residues. Germline CDR1 MDHEN, CDR2 SYDVKM. Trimming took 6 bases from V and 5 from J; bases not matched to a gene: 4.

The chain combines TRBV10-3 with TRBJ1-4; D might be TRBD1 (5 bases). Per germline, CDR1 ENHRY and CDR2 SYGVKD. This CDR3 region has 15 residues. With 0 bases removed from V and 4 bases from J, the gap between germline ends came to 9 bases. The CDR3 reads CAISESGGRNEKLFF. CDR3 nucleotides: TGTGCCATCAGTGAGTCGGGGGGTCGTAATGAAAAACTGTTTTTT.

The chain recombines TRBV5-1 with TRBJ2-7; TRBD2 matches 12 bases. There are 15 residues in the CDR3. The J segment lost 2 bases and the V segment lost 3 bases, leaving 3 bases of the junction unmatched. The germline V gene encodes CDR1 SGHRS and CDR2 YFSETQ. CDR3 protein: CASSSLAGGPYEQYF. CDR3 coding DNA: TGCGCCAGCAGCTCCCTAGCGGGAGGGCCCTACGAGCAGTACTTC.